Detailed here is one TCR beta chain. The method was immunoSEQ multiplex PCR; TCRdb's version includes in-frame clones alone and lacks a portion of them. The top ten clones hold more than 8% of a sample with tens of thousands of clones, 90% of them seen once. The V gene lost 2 bases and the J gene lost 0 bases, with 8 bases spanning the gap. This CDR3 comprises 13 residues. Germline CDR1 reads GTSNPN; CDR2 reads SVGIG (reference sequence). These data come from a study of T cell changes during pregnancy in multiple sclerosis. Source: peripheral blood, taken after pregnancy. This receptor was identified in a female donor in good health, enrolled as a control in a pregnancy study. The genes are TRBV30 and TRBJ2-7; D is possibly TRBD2 (6 bases). The CDR3 DNA reads TGTGCCTGGAGTCCGGGACTCTCCTACGAGCAGTACTTC. It specifies CAWSPGLSYEQYF.